The 10 T cell receptor beta chains below come from one sample, sequenced in a study of siplizumab effects on memory and regulatory T cells. Sequencing was performed with immunoSEQ multiplex PCR; in TCRdb, only in-frame clones are kept and a portion is missing. The sample records about 120,000 clones, approximately 92% being singletons. Sequenced sample: non-Treg CD4+ T cells sorted from blood. Every receptor here comes from a human donor in good health.

V gene TRBV9 combines with J gene TRBJ2-1; no firm D call. The germline CDR1 and CDR2 sequences are SGDLS and YYNGEE. V was clipped by 3 bases and J by 0 bases, with 7 bases between them. This CDR3 spans 14 amino acids. CDR3 nucleotide sequence: TGTGCCAGCAGCGGGACCGTCTCCTACAATGAGCAGTTCTTC. This sequence encodes CASSGTVSYNEQFF.

V usage is TRBV6-6 and J usage is TRBJ2-5; a weak D match, TRBD2 (6 bases). Per the germline V gene, CDR1 is MNHNY and CDR2 is SVGAGI (reference sequence). V was trimmed by 0 bases and J by 4 bases, leaving 9 bases between them. The length of the CDR3 is 14 residues. The CDR3 loop reads CASSYSTRIETQYF. The CDR3 nucleotides read TGTGCCAGCAGTTACTCGACTAGGATAGAGACCCAGTACTTC.

The J gene is TRBJ2-2, the V gene TRBV6-5; maybe TRBD2 (5 bases). Trimming removed 8 bases from V and 7 bases from J, with 17 bases in between. The germline gives CDR1 MNHEY, CDR2 SVGAGI. This CDR3 comprises 14 residues. The CDR3 region is CASLPSGSGGELFF. The CDR3 DNA sequence: TGTGCCAGCCTACCGTCGGGGTCCGGCGGGGAGCTGTTTTTT.

The rearrangement uses TRBV2 and TRBJ2-3; TRBD1 or TRBD2 may be the D gene (5 bases each). CDR3 length equals 12 residues. Trimming cost V 11 bases and J 5 bases, with 14 bases left between them. Looked up from germline, CDR1 is SNHLY and CDR2 is FYNNEI. CDR3 amino acids: CAGDGGGDTQYF. CDR3 nucleotides: TGTGCCGGGGACGGTGGAGGAGATACGCAGTATTTT.

The chain carries TRBV7-3 and TRBJ1-1; D remains ambiguous. The V end lost 5 bases, the J end lost 3 bases, and 10 bases lay between the germline ends. CDR3 length: 13 residues. Per germline, CDR1 SGHTA and CDR2 FQGTGA. Written as DNA, the CDR3 is TGTGCCAGCAGCCCTCAAATGGACACTGAAGCTTTCTTT. As protein: CASSPQMDTEAFF.

The chain joins TRBV7-3 to TRBJ2-7; D is unclear. With 5 bases removed from V and 5 bases from J, the gap between germline ends came to 16 bases. The CDR3 is made up of 14 amino acids. CDR1 is SGHTA and CDR2 is FQGTGA in the germline V gene. The CDR3 DNA is TGTGCCAGCAGCCCAGACGCTGGGGTGAACGAGCAGTACTTC. Protein sequence: CASSPDAGVNEQYF.

This clone was detected only once. The genes are TRBV6-6 and TRBJ1-5; 9 nucleotides agree with TRBD1. Unmatched junction bases numbered 4, after V lost 0 bases and J lost 13 bases. The CDR3 runs to 13 residues. CDR1 is MNHNY, CDR2 SVGAGI, per germline (reference sequence). CDR3 residues: CASSYSRDRVQHF. The DNA of the CDR3 is TGTGCCAGCAGTTACTCGAGGGACAGGGTTCAGCATTTT.

V is TRBV10-1 and J is TRBJ1-1; TRBD1 matches 9 bases. Unmatched junction bases numbered 4, after V lost 6 bases and J lost 5 bases. The CDR3 runs 13 residues. Germline V CDR1 and CDR2: WNHNN, SYGVQD (reference sequence). The CDR3 sequence: CASRRTGETEAFF. The CDR3 DNA reads TGCGCCAGCAGGAGGACAGGGGAGACTGAAGCTTTCTTT.

The chain uses TRBV28 and TRBJ1-2; no reliable D call. The CDR3 consists of 12 residues. CDR1 is MDHEN and CDR2 is SYDVKM in the germline V gene. Trimming cost V 5 bases and J 8 bases, with 12 bases left between them. For the CDR3, the DNA is TGTGCCAGCAGTCCAACATACGGAGGCTACACCTTC. Translating it yields CASSPTYGGYTF.

This clone appeared once. The chain carries TRBV27 and TRBJ1-6, with D possibly being TRBD1 (5 bases). The CDR3 contains 13 residues. Trimming took 2 bases from V and 7 from J, leaving 6 bases between them. Germline CDR1 reads MNHEY; CDR2 reads SMNVEV (reference sequence). CDR3 nucleotides: TGTGCCAGCAGTTTAGAGGGGAATTCACCCCTCCACTTT. Amino acids: CASSLEGNSPLHF.